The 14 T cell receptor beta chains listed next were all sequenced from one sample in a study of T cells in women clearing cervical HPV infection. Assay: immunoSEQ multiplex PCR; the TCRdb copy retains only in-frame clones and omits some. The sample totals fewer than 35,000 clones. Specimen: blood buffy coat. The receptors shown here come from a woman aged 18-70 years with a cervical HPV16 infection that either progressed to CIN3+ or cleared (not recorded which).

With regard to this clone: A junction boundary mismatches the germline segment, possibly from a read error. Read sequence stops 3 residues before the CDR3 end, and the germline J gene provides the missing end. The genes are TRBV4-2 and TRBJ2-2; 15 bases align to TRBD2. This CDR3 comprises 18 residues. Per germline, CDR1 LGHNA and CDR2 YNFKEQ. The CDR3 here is CASSRSGGTSGGKGELFF. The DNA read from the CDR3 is TGCGCCAGCAGCCGGTCAGGAGGGACTAGCGGGGGGAAGGGGGAG.

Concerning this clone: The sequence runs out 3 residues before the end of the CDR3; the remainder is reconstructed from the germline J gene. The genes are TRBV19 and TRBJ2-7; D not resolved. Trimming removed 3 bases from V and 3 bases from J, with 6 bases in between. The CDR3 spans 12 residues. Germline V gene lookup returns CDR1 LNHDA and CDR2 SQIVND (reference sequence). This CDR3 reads CASSISGYEQYF. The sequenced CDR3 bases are TGTGCCAGTAGTATCTCGGGCTACGAG.

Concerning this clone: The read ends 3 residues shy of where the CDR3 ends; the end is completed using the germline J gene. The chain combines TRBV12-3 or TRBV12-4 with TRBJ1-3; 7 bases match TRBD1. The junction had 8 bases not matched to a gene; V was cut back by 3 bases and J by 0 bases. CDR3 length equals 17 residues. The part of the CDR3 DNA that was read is TGTGCCAGCAGTTTCGACAGGGTCCCCCCCTCTGGAAACACC. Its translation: CASSFDRVPPSGNT. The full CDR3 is CASSFDRVPPSGNTIYF.

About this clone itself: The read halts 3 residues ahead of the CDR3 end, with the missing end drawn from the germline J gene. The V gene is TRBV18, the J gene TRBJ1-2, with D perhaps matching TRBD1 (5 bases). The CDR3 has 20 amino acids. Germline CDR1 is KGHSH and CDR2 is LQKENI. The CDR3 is CASSPEPGLAGGTSYNDYTF. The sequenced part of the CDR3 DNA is TGTGCCAGCTCACCCGAACCGGGACTAGCGGGGGGTACGTCCTACAATGAC.

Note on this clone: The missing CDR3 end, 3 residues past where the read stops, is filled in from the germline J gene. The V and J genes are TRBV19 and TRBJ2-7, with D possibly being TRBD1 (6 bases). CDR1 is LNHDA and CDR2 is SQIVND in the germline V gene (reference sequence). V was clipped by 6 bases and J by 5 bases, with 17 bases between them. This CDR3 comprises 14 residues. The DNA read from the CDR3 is TGTGCCAGTAGCCAGGGGCCTCCAGGGGACGAG. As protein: CASSQGPPGDE. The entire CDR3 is CASSQGPPGDEQYF.

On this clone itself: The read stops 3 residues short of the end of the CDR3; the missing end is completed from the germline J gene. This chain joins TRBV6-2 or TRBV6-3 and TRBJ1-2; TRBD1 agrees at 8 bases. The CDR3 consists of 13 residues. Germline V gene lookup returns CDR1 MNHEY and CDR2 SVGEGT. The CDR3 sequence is CASTRGDRKGYTF. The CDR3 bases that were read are TGTGCCAGCACCCGAGGGGACAGGAAAGGC.

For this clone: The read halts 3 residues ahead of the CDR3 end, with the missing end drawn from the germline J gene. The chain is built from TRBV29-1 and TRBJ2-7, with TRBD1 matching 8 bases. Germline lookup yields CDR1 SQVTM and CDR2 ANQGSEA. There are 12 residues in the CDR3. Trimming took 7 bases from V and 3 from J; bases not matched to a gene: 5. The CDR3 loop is CSATGDLYEQYF. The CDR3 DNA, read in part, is TGCAGCGCGACAGGGGACCTCTACGAG.

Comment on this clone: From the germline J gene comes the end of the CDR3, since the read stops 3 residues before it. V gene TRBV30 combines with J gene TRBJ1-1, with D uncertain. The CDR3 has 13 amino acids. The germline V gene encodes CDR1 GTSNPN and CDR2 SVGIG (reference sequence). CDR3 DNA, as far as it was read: TGTGCCTGGAATTCACGGGGTTCCTCCGAG. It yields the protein CAWNSRGSSE. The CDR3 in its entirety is CAWNSRGSSEAFF.

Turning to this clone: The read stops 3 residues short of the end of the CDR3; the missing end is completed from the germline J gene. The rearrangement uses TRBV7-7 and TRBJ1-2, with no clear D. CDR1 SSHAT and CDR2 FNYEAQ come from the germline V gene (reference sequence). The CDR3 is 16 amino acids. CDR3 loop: CASSLGLGSSTDTYTF. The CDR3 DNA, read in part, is TGTGCCAGCAGCTTAGGTCTCGGATCTAGCACAGATACC.

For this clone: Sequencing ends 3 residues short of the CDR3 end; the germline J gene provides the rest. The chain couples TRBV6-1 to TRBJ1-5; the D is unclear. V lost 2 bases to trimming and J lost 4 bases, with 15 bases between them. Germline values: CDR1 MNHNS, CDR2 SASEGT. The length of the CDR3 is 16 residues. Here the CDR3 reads CASSEILTDRNQPQHF. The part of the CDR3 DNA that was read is TGTGCCAGCAGTGAAATACTAACGGATAGAAATCAGCCC.

CDR3 protein: CASSLAGGTSGWTEYEQYF. The DNA read from the CDR3 is TGCGCCAGCAGCTTGGCTGGGGGGACTAGCGGGTGGACTGAGTACGAG. The rearrangement joins TRBV5-1 to TRBJ2-7; 12 bases line up with TRBD2. Read sequence stops 3 residues before the CDR3 end, and the germline J gene provides the missing end. This CDR3 spans 19 amino acids. Germline CDR1 is SGHRS and CDR2 is YFSETQ. V shed 0 bases and J 4 bases; nucleotides not matched to a gene: 14.

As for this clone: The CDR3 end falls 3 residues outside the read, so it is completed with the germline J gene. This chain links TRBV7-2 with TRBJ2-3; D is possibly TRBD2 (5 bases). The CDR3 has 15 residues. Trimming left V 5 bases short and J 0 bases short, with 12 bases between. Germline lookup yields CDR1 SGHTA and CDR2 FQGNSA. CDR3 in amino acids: CASSQTRTSTDTQYF. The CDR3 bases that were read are TGTGCCAGCAGCCAAACTAGAACAAGCACAGATACG. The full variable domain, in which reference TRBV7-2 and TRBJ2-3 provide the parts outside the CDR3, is GAGVSQSPSNKVTEKGKDVELRCDPISGHTALYWYRQSLGQGLEFLIYFQGNSAPDKSGLPSDRFSAERTGGSVSTLTIQRTQQEDSAVYLCASSQTRTSTDTQYFGPGTRLTVL.

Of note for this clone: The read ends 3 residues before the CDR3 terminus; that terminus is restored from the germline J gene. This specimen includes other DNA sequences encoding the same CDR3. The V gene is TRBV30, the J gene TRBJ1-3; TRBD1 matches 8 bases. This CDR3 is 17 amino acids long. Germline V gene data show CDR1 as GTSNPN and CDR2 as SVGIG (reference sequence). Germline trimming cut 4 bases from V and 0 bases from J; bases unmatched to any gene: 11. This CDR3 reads CAWKKGRDRFSGNTIYF. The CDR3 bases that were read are TGTGCCTGGAAGAAGGGTAGGGACAGGTTCTCTGGAAACACC.

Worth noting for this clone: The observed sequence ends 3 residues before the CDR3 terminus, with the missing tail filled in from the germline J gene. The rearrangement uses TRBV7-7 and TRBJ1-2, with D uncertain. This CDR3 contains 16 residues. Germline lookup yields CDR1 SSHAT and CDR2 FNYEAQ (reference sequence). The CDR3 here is CASSLGRAGSSYDYTF. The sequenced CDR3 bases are TGTGCCAGCAGCTTAGGACGGGCGGGGAGCTCCTACGAC.